This TCR beta chain was retrieved from a study of T cell changes during pregnancy in multiple sclerosis. V lost 0 bases, J lost 4 bases, and 10 bases lay in between. CDR1 SGHRS and CDR2 YFSETQ come from the germline V gene. The CDR3 loop spans 14 amino acids. The repertoire was sequenced with immunoSEQ multiplex PCR; TCRdb's copy has only in-frame clones and lacks some. The profile shows 56,000 or so clones, roughly 92% of them singletons. Source: CD4+ T cells from peripheral blood mononuclear cells, taken in the third trimester of pregnancy. The chain combines TRBV5-1 with TRBJ2-5; weak D call: TRBD2 (6 bases). The TCR was taken from a female donor with multiple sclerosis, enrolled in a pregnancy study. CDR3 sequence (DNA): TGCGCCAGCAGCTTGGGACTAGTGTCAGAGACCCAGTACTTC. This encodes CASSLGLVSETQYF.